Following are 4 T cell receptor beta chains from one sample sequenced in a study of beta chain features in type 1 diabetes. Overall study results and limits: TCRB CDR3s were moderately but significantly shorter in Type 1 diabetes patients in all four CD4+ subsets.

For these receptors, no antigen is known. Reverse transcribing all isolated RNA meant expressed TCRB transcripts were sequenced. The data were produced by immunoSEQ multiplex PCR, yet TCRdb's version contains in-frame clones alone and is incomplete. The sample consists of over 55,000 clones, about 50% of them appearing once. Input material: Tregs from blood. Source of these receptors: a woman between 35 and 50 years old with type 1 diabetes.

The V and J genes are TRBV21-1 and TRBJ2-3; the table's D call TRBD1 went unverified against the DNA. TRBV21-1 represents a pseudogene. The CDR3 has 18 amino acids. This chain's CDR3 is CASSNRTGRWGCTDTQYF. In DNA, the CDR3 is TGTGCCAGCAGCAATCGGACAGGTCGTTGGGGCTGCACAGATACGCAGTATTTT.

This clone has a handful of counts. V gene TRBV28 combines with J gene TRBJ2-7; 7 bases align to TRBD1. The germline V gene encodes CDR1 MDHEN and CDR2 SYDVKM. The length of the CDR3 is 15 residues. The V segment lost 6 bases and the J segment 3 bases; nucleotides outside the gene matches: 11. CDR3 sequence (DNA): TGTGCCAGCAGCTCGTCCTGGGACAGCGGCTACGAGCAGTACTTC. Protein sequence: CASSSSWDSGYEQYF.

The chain combines TRBV7-2 with TRBJ1-5; D uncertain. The V gene's germline CDR1 is SGHTA and CDR2 FQGNSA. The V end was cut by 2 bases, the J end by 5 bases, with 7 bases between. This CDR3 is built from 13 residues. This CDR3 reads CASSLMGDQPQHF. The DNA of the CDR3 is TGTGCCAGCAGCTTAATGGGAGATCAGCCCCAGCATTTT.

The chain employs TRBV7-2 and TRBJ2-5; 11 bases align to TRBD2. CDR1 is SGHTA, CDR2 FQGNSA, per germline. The CDR3 is made up of 16 amino acids. Trimming removed 4 bases from V and 10 bases from J; junction bases left unmatched: 14. The CDR3 DNA reads TGTGCCAGCAGCTCGAAGGGGGCTAGCGGGAGGAAGGACCAGTACTTC. Translating gives CASSSKGASGRKDQYF. The full variable domain, with the rest looked up from reference TRBV7-2 and TRBJ2-5, is GAGVSQSPSNKVTEKGKDVELRCDPISGHTALYWYRQSLGQGLEFLIYFQGNSAPDKSGLPSDRFSAERTGGSVSTLTIQRTQQEDSAVYLCASSSKGASGRKDQYFGPGTRLLVL.